A selection of T cell receptor beta chains follows, all from one sample in a study of blood T cell repertoires in COVID-19. Generated by immunoSEQ multiplex PCR, the TCRdb table keeps only in-frame clones and is missing some. The table shows fewer than 140,000 clones, with approximately 80% occurring only once. Material: peripheral blood. The receptors shown here come from an older woman with acute or convalescent COVID-19. Both conserved end residues are part of each CDR3. The D gene is left open where the match is weak. Size is stated for part of the rows, as once, few or many counts, or as a class when the clone is expanded.

TRBV5-4,once,TRBJ1-2,TRBD1,CASSLVQGGGGYTF,TGTGCCAGCAGCTTGGTACAGGGGGGCGGTGGCTACACCTTC
TRBV19,-,TRBJ2-1,TRBD1,CASSIVVRQGYEQFF,TGTGCCAGTAGTATAGTAGTAAGACAGGGCTATGAGCAGTTCTTC
TRBV5-1,few,TRBJ1-1,TRBD1,CASSTDRVGAEAFF,TGCGCCAGCAGCACGGACAGGGTGGGCGCTGAAGCTTTCTTT
TRBV4-2,-,TRBJ2-7,TRBD2,CASSRTREGEQYF,TGTGCCAGCAGCCGGACGAGGGAGGGCGAGCAGTACTTC
TRBV2,-,TRBJ2-7,TRBD1,CASGRQGASYEQYF,TGTGCCAGCGGCCGACAGGGGGCAAGCTACGAGCAGTACTTC
TRBV25-1,-,TRBJ2-7,TRBD1,CASSPTIHRGPSYEQYF,TGTGCCAGCAGTCCCACAATTCACAGGGGGCCGTCCTACGAGCAGTACTTC
TRBV14,-,TRBJ1-2,-,CASSQVEAGGHYGYTF,TGTGCCAGCAGCCAAGTGGAAGCCGGGGGGCACTATGGCTACACCTTC
TRBV5-5,-,TRBJ1-3,TRBD1,CASSWTGGFGNTIYF,TGTGCCAGCAGCTGGACAGGGGGCTTTGGAAACACCATATATTTT
TRBV7-2,-,TRBJ1-3,-,CASSKDSSGNTIYF,TGTGCCAGCAGCAAGGACAGCTCTGGAAACACCATATATTTT
TRBV7-2,-,TRBJ2-7,TRBD2,CASSLASGREYEQYF,TGTGCCAGCAGCCTTGCTAGCGGGAGGGAGTACGAGCAGTACTTC
TRBV6-1,-,TRBJ2-3,-,CASSEGRGLDTQYF,TGTGCCAGCAGTGAAGGGCGGGGCCTAGATACGCAGTATTTT
TRBV27,-,TRBJ1-4,-,CASGLRATNEKLFF,TGTGCCAGCGGCCTCAGGGCAACTAATGAAAAACTGTTTTTT
TRBV9,-,TRBJ1-2,-,CASSVDVLTYGYTF,TGTGCCAGCAGCGTAGATGTCCTAACCTATGGCTACACCTTC
TRBV4-1,few,TRBJ2-2,TRBD2,CASSRGLAGETGELFF,TGCGCCAGCAGCCGCGGACTAGCGGGAGAGACCGGGGAGCTGTTTTTT
TRBV27,-,TRBJ1-6,-,CASSFSGVNSPLHF,TGTGCCAGCAGTTTTTCGGGGGTTAATTCACCCCTCCACTTT
TRBV27,-,TRBJ2-2,-,CASSFQQGLSNTGELFF,TGTGCCAGCAGTTTTCAGCAGGGACTGTCGAACACCGGGGAGCTGTTTTTT
TRBV12-5,-,TRBJ2-2,TRBD1,CASGRGGRWTGELFF,TGTGCTAGTGGTCGAGGGGGCCGATGGACCGGGGAGCTGTTTTTT
TRBV5-6,once,TRBJ1-1,-,CASSSMGRGGNTEAFF,TGTGCCAGCAGCAGTATGGGGAGGGGAGGGAACACTGAAGCTTTCTTT
TRBV18,many,TRBJ2-1,TRBD2,CASSPREGYLDEQFF,TGTGCCAGCTCACCGAGGGAGGGGTATTTGGATGAGCAGTTCTTC
TRBV15,few,TRBJ1-1,-,CATSRPRGGVSLYTEAFF,TGTGCCACCAGCAGACCACGAGGAGGGGTCTCCCTCTACACTGAAGCTTTCTTT
TRBV18,-,TRBJ1-1,TRBD1,CASSPQGTGVTEAFF,TGTGCCAGCTCACCTCAAGGGACAGGGGTCACTGAAGCTTTCTTT
TRBV7-9,-,TRBJ1-3,-,CASSPQGNGNTIYF,TGTGCCAGCAGCCCGCAGGGGAATGGAAACACCATATATTTT
TRBV7-9,-,TRBJ1-3,-,CASSLGGVGNTIYF,TGTGCCAGCAGCTTAGGCGGAGTTGGAAACACCATATATTTT
TRBV19,few,TRBJ1-5,-,CASSSQGMGNQPQHF,TGTGCCAGTAGTAGTCAGGGAATGGGTAATCAGCCCCAGCATTTT
TRBV7-2,-,TRBJ2-2,TRBD2,CASSAGLAGPAGTGELFF,TGTGCCAGCAGCGCAGGACTAGCGGGACCCGCGGGGACCGGGGAGCTGTTTTTT
TRBV2,-,TRBJ2-3,TRBD2,CASSILAGGTDTQYF,TGTGCCAGCAGTATCCTAGCGGGGGGAACAGATACGCAGTATTTT
TRBV27,-,TRBJ2-5,-,CASSLRGAEETQYF,TGTGCCAGCAGTCTCAGGGGGGCCGAAGAGACCCAGTACTTC
TRBV30,-,TRBJ1-2,TRBD1,CAWSQTGLDGYTF,TGTGCCTGGAGTCAGACAGGGCTCGATGGCTACACCTTC
TRBV11-2,-,TRBJ2-1,TRBD2,CASSPGLAGEEQFF,TGTGCCAGCAGCCCAGGACTAGCGGGAGAGGAGCAGTTCTTC
TRBV6-5,-,TRBJ2-7,-,CASSPLYEQYF,TGTGCCAGCAGCCCGTTATACGAGCAGTACTTC
TRBV7-2,-,TRBJ2-1,TRBD2,CASSLATSSLNEQFF,TGTGCCAGCAGCTTAGCGACTAGCTCCCTCAATGAGCAGTTCTTC
TRBV19,-,TRBJ1-6,TRBD1,CASRGTGYSPLHF,TGTGCCAGTAGAGGGACAGGCTATTCACCCCTCCACTTT
TRBV20-1,-,TRBJ2-1,-,CSAAGNEQFF,TGCAGTGCCGCCGGGAATGAGCAGTTCTTC
TRBV6-1,-,TRBJ2-7,TRBD2,CASSELGLASYEQYF,TGTGCCAGCAGTGAGCTGGGACTAGCGTCCTACGAGCAGTACTTC
TRBV19,-,TRBJ1-2,-,CASSPLTLTAYGYTF,TGTGCCAGTAGCCCCCTGACCTTGACAGCTTATGGCTACACCTTC
TRBV18,-,TRBJ1-4,TRBD1,CASSPQNRGKAEKLFF,TGTGCCAGCTCACCTCAGAACAGGGGGAAGGCTGAAAAACTGTTTTTT
TRBV15,-,TRBJ2-1,-,CATSRASVDEQFF,TGTGCCACCAGCAGAGCCTCGGTGGATGAGCAGTTCTTC
TRBV12-3/TRBV12-4,once,TRBJ2-3,-,CASSSQRTDTQYF,TGTGCCAGCAGTTCTCAGCGTACAGATACGCAGTATTTT
TRBV5-1,-,TRBJ2-1,-,CASSLGALNEQFF,TGCGCCAGCAGCTTGGGAGCCCTCAATGAGCAGTTCTTC
TRBV11-3,few,TRBJ1-1,TRBD1,CASSPGQGAGTEAFF,TGTGCCAGCAGCCCGGGACAGGGGGCCGGCACTGAAGCTTTCTTT